These 29 T cell receptor beta chains were sequenced from one sample in a study of graft-versus-host responses after intestinal transplantation. The protocol was immunoSEQ multiplex PCR, while the TCRdb copy is restricted to in-frame clones and leaves out a portion. The sample records roughly 98,000 clones, about 93% being singletons. Their cognate antigens are unknown. This specimen was unstimulated CD8+ T cells sorted from spleen or lymph node cells, taken before transplant. Receptors were obtained from a human donor who was the organ donor for an intestinal transplant.

The V and J genes are TRBV4-2 and TRBJ2-7; 8 bases fit TRBD1. The CDR3 has 16 amino acids. V was clipped by 0 bases and J by 2 bases; unmatched bases: 6. Germline CDR1 and CDR2: LGHNA and YNFKEQ. CDR3 sequence reads: CASSQDQTGEPYEQYF. The CDR3 DNA is TGTGCCAGCAGCCAAGATCAGACAGGGGAACCCTACGAGCAGTACTTC.

The rearrangement links TRBV5-6 to TRBJ2-1, with TRBD2 matching 12 bases. CDR1 is SGHDT and CDR2 is YYEEEE in the germline V gene. The ends lost 3 bases at V and 0 bases at J; junction bases unmatched: 4. The CDR3 extends over 17 amino acids. In DNA, the CDR3 is TGTGCCAGCAGCTCAGGACTAGCGGGGAGCTCCTACAATGAGCAGTTCTTC. Its protein product is CASSSGLAGSSYNEQFF.

The V call is TRBV28, the J call TRBJ2-1; the match to TRBD2 covers 12 bases. V dropped 5 bases and J dropped 9; count of bases not matched to a gene: 17. Looked up from germline, CDR1 is MDHEN and CDR2 is SYDVKM. This CDR3 is 18 amino acids long. The CDR3 reads CASSPNTLAGGVQGEQFF. The CDR3 nucleotides are TGTGCCAGCAGTCCCAATACCCTAGCGGGAGGGGTTCAGGGTGAGCAGTTCTTC.

The sample holds a few counts of this clone. The chain joins TRBV4-1 to TRBJ1-1, with 7 bases lining up with TRBD1. Germline V gene lookup returns CDR1 MGHRA and CDR2 YSYEKL. The V gene end was trimmed by 2 bases and the J gene end by 3 bases; junction bases not matched to a gene: 9. The length of the CDR3 is 16 residues. CDR3 protein: CASSQLPGQRHTEAFF. In DNA form, the CDR3 reads TGCGCCAGCAGCCAACTACCGGGACAGAGGCACACTGAAGCTTTCTTT.

The genes are TRBV7-9 and TRBJ1-2; 8 bases fit TRBD1. The V and J ends lost 3 bases and 7 bases, in that order; junction bases with no gene match: 4. This CDR3 comprises 13 residues. CDR1 is SEHNR and CDR2 is FQNEAQ in the germline V gene (reference sequence). CDR3 in amino acids: CASSLGGTGGYTF. DNA for the CDR3: TGTGCCAGCAGCTTGGGCGGGACAGGTGGCTACACCTTC.

CDR3 sequence (DNA): TGTGCCAGCAGTGACGGGGAGGAGGGTGAGACCCAGTACTTC. The encoded protein is CASSDGEEGETQYF. The chain recombines TRBV2 with TRBJ2-5; possible D gene TRBD2, 6 bases. CDR3 length: 14 residues. V was shortened by 3 bases and J by 5 bases, with 13 bases between the two germline ends. CDR1 and CDR2 from the germline V gene are SNHLY and FYNNEI.

The chain has TRBV5-6 and TRBJ1-1; 11 nucleotides line up with TRBD1. Germline-derived CDR1 and CDR2 are SGHDT and YYEEEE. With 1 base clipped from V and 1 base from J, the junction kept 9 bases outside the gene matches. This CDR3 spans 18 amino acids. The CDR3 DNA reads as TGTGCCAGCAGCTTGTTGGACAGGGGGCGCGGGGAGAACACTGAAGCTTTCTTT. It yields the protein CASSLLDRGRGENTEAFF.

This sequence joins TRBV5-3 and TRBJ2-7, with D possibly matching TRBD2 (6 bases). Being an ORF, TRBV5-3 has a function that is uncertain. Between the trimmed V and J ends, which lost 1 base and 2 bases, there was a span of 7 bases. The CDR3 sequence is 13 residues long. As DNA, the CDR3 is TGTGCCAGAAGCTTGCGGACTACCTACGAGCAGTACTTC. It is translated as CARSLRTTYEQYF.

The rearrangement uses TRBV7-3 and TRBJ2-3; TRBD2 matches at 9 bases. The CDR3 has 16 amino acids. The V gene's germline CDR1 is SGHTA and CDR2 FQGTGA. Trimming took 2 bases from V and 2 from J; bases not matched to a gene: 5. CDR3 loop: CASSLGASGATDTQYF. The CDR3, as DNA: TGTGCCAGCAGCTTAGGGGCTAGCGGGGCCACAGATACGCAGTATTTT.

The V call is TRBV19, the J call TRBJ1-1, with a weak D call TRBD1 (5 bases). This CDR3 contains 13 residues. Germline CDR1 LNHDA, CDR2 SQIVND (reference sequence). V gave up 11 bases and J gave up 7 bases, with 20 bases separating them. Here the CDR3 DNA reads TGTGCCGTAAGGGTTGGGGCAGGGCGTGAAGCTTTCTTT. It specifies CAVRVGAGREAFF.

The CDR3 is CASSKDAGRPPNTGELFF. The CDR3 nucleotides are TGTGCCAGCAGCAAAGATGCAGGTAGACCACCCAACACCGGGGAGCTGTTTTTT. V is TRBV21-1 and J is TRBJ2-2; TRBD1, as called in the table, went unchecked against the DNA. TRBV21-1 is noted as a pseudogene. The CDR3 consists of 18 residues.

The chain joins TRBV13 to TRBJ2-7; D possibly corresponds to TRBD2 (5 bases). Germline V gene data show CDR1 as PRHDT and CDR2 as FYEKMQ (reference sequence). This CDR3 is built from 13 residues. V was pared by 9 bases and J by 5 bases, with 17 bases between. The CDR3 region has the DNA TGTGCCAGTGGGGTGAGGGTGCCCCACGAGCAGTACTTC. Translated: CASGVRVPHEQYF.

V and J are TRBV4-1 and TRBJ1-1; D gene uncertain. The CDR3 runs to 15 residues. The V end lost 0 bases, the J end lost 3 bases, and 11 bases lay between the germline ends. Germline CDR1 reads MGHRA; CDR2 reads YSYEKL. The CDR3 sequence is CASSQEGATHTEAFF. DNA for the CDR3: TGCGCCAGCAGCCAAGAGGGCGCCACCCACACTGAAGCTTTCTTT.

The V and J genes are TRBV28 and TRBJ2-4; 14 nucleotides agree with TRBD2. J lost 1 base, V lost 6 bases, and 14 bases had no gene match. The CDR3 has 20 residues. The germline gives CDR1 MDHEN, CDR2 SYDVKM. The CDR3 region is CASSDKGTSGSADAKNIQYF. The CDR3 DNA follows: TGTGCCAGCAGCGACAAAGGGACTAGCGGGAGCGCGGACGCCAAAAACATTCAGTACTTC.

This clone was recorded only once. The chain combines TRBV5-4 with TRBJ2-5, with 9 bases matching TRBD2. The length of the CDR3 is 19 residues. Germline CDR1 SGHNT, CDR2 YYREEE (reference sequence). V trimming: 0 bases; J trimming: 5 bases; junction bases outside the gene matches: 17. The CDR3 DNA reads as TGTGCCAGCAGCTTGGTTTTGGTTCGCGGGGGACTAGCTGATGAGACCCAGTACTTC. It codes for CASSLVLVRGGLADETQYF.

The V call is TRBV28, the J call TRBJ2-7; 8 bases map to TRBD2. Germline CDR1 is MDHEN and CDR2 is SYDVKM. V lost 2 bases and J lost 4; bases outside the gene matches: 7. The CDR3 is 15 amino acids. In nucleotides, the CDR3 is TGTGCCAGCAGTTTAGCGCCGGGGGGGTCTTACGAGCAGTACTTC. Translating gives CASSLAPGGSYEQYF.

The chain joins TRBV2 to TRBJ2-5; D is unresolved. V was shortened by 4 bases and J by 4 bases, with 13 bases between the two germline ends. Germline lookup yields CDR1 SNHLY and CDR2 FYNNEI. This CDR3 comprises 14 residues. Written as DNA, the CDR3 is TGTGCCAGCAGTGCCCCTGGGCGATCAGAGACCCAGTACTTC. Translated, it gives CASSAPGRSETQYF. The full variable domain, its missing parts supplied by reference TRBV2 and TRBJ2-5, is EPEVTQTPSHQVTQMGQEVILRCVPISNHLYFYWYRQILGQKVEFLVSFYNNEISEKSEIFDDQFSVERPDGSNFTLKIRSTKLEDSAMYFCASSAPGRSETQYFGPGTRLLVL.

V gene TRBV9 combines with J gene TRBJ2-3; D uncertain. CDR3 length: 17 amino acids. The germline V gene has CDR1 SGDLS and CDR2 YYNGEE. The V end was cut by 3 bases, the J end by 2 bases, with 19 bases between. CDR3: CASSGVSDGVVTDTQYF. The CDR3 DNA reads TGTGCCAGCAGCGGCGTCTCTGACGGAGTAGTCACAGATACGCAGTATTTT.

The gene calls are TRBV19 and TRBJ2-7; 7 bases are a match to TRBD1. The ends lost 3 bases at V and 5 bases at J; junction bases unmatched: 7. Looked up from germline, CDR1 is LNHDA and CDR2 is SQIVND (reference sequence). The CDR3 extends over 14 amino acids. CDR3 loop: CASSIRQGFHEQYF. CDR3 in DNA: TGTGCCAGTAGTATCCGACAGGGTTTCCACGAGCAGTACTTC. Combining the CDR3 with reference TRBV19 and TRBJ2-7 gives the whole variable domain DGGITQSPKYLFRKEGQNVTLSCEQNLNHDAMYWYRQDPGQGLRLIYYSQIVNDFQKGDIAEGYSVSREKKESFPLTVTSAQKNPTAFYLCASSIRQGFHEQYFGPGTRLTVT.

The chain couples TRBV29-1 to TRBJ2-6; 9 nucleotides agree with TRBD1. V lost 5 bases, J lost 1 base, and 24 bases stayed unmatched. Germline V gives CDR1 SQVTM, CDR2 ANQGSEA. The CDR3 consists of 22 residues. Here the CDR3 reads CSVLEWRTEQGAILSGANVLTF. CDR3 DNA sequence: TGCAGCGTTCTAGAATGGAGGACCGAACAGGGGGCCATTCTTTCTGGGGCCAACGTCCTGACTTTC.

Concerning this clone itself: The germline gene is not matched at one end of the junction; a read error may be the cause. This specimen includes other DNA sequences encoding the same CDR3. V is TRBV4-3 and J is TRBJ2-2; tentative D call: TRBD2 (6 bases). CDR3 length: 18 residues. Germline V gene data show CDR1 as LGHNA and CDR2 as YSLEER. The CDR3 is CASSQDPLLSGNTGELFF. Here the CDR3 DNA reads TGCGCCAGTAGCCAAGACCCCCTCCTTAGCGGGAACACCGGGGAGCTGTTTTTT.

V is TRBV4-1 and J is TRBJ2-3; 8 bases map to TRBD2. With 1 base clipped from V and 1 base from J, the junction kept 4 bases outside the gene matches. The CDR3 has 16 amino acids. In germline, CDR1 is MGHRA, CDR2 YSYEKL. The CDR3, as DNA: TGCGCCAGCAGCCAAGTGCCTAGCGGGCGCACAGATACGCAGTATTTT. As protein: CASSQVPSGRTDTQYF.

A word on this clone: The DNA is omitted, as the CDR3 cannot be located on it reliably, and the CDR3 follows TCRdb's listing. V gene TRBV19 combines with J gene TRBJ2-1; the table's D call of TRBD2 was not tested on the DNA. Termini included, the CDR3 measures 15 amino acids. The germline CDR1 and CDR2 sequences are LNHDA and SQIVND (reference sequence). The CDR3 loop reads CASTSGGHKGVEQFF.

The chain carries TRBV19 and TRBJ2-5, with a weak D call TRBD2 (6 bases). The germline V gene encodes CDR1 LNHDA and CDR2 SQIVND (reference sequence). V lost 5 bases and J 5 bases, leaving 18 bases between the germline ends. This CDR3 has 15 amino acids. DNA of the CDR3: TGTGCCAGTAGTCCCCCCTGGAGGGGAATTGAGACCCAGTACTTC. Its translation: CASSPPWRGIETQYF.

This clone came up once. This chain connects TRBV10-3 to TRBJ2-7, with TRBD1 identical over 10 bases. V shed 6 bases, J shed 7 bases, and the junction held 9 bases outside the gene matches. The germline V gene has CDR1 ENHRY and CDR2 SYGVKD. The CDR3 runs to 14 residues. CDR3 sequence reads: CAIRPTGGLREQYF. In DNA form, the CDR3 reads TGTGCCATCAGGCCGACAGGGGGCCTAAGGGAGCAGTACTTC.

This clone was seen a single time. CDR3 residues: CATGDFRNSPLHF. The CDR3 DNA reads as TGTGCCACCGGCGACTTCCGGAATTCACCCCTCCACTTT. V gene TRBV15 combines with J gene TRBJ1-6; D unclear. The germline V gene has CDR1 LNHNV and CDR2 YYDKDF (reference sequence). This CDR3 is built from 13 residues. The V end was cut by 8 bases, the J end by 7 bases, with 12 bases between.

The chain couples TRBV5-4 to TRBJ2-1; D uncertain. This CDR3 is built from 14 residues. The germline gives CDR1 SGHNT, CDR2 YYREEE (reference sequence). The V and J ends lost 4 bases and 8 bases respectively, with 16 bases between them. CDR3 in amino acids: CASSPPGNLDEQFF. The CDR3 DNA reads as TGTGCCAGCAGCCCGCCGGGTAATCTGGATGAGCAGTTCTTC. The full variable domain, completed using reference TRBV5-4 and TRBJ2-1, is ETGVTQSPTHLIKTRGQQVTLRCSSQSGHNTVSWYQQALGQGPQFIFQYYREEENGRGNFPPRFSGLQFPNYSSELNVNALELDDSALYLCASSPPGNLDEQFFGPGTRLTVL.

The chain couples TRBV19 to TRBJ2-1; D unresolved. Germline CDR1 reads LNHDA; CDR2 reads SQIVND (reference sequence). The germline V and J ends were trimmed by 5 bases and 0 bases, with 17 bases remaining between them. The CDR3 has 17 amino acids. CDR3 residues: CASSFTASRYSYNEQFF. The CDR3 coding sequence is TGTGCCAGTAGTTTCACCGCCTCGAGATACTCCTACAATGAGCAGTTCTTC.

The CDR3 coding sequence is TGTGCCAGCAGCACATTGGGGGGGACTAGTCAAGAGACCCAGTACTTC. Translation gives CASSTLGGTSQETQYF. The J gene is TRBJ2-5, the V gene TRBV5-5, with 8 nucleotides matching TRBD2. Germline lookup yields CDR1 SGHKS and CDR2 YYEKEE (reference sequence). The trim removed 4 bases at V and 2 bases at J, leaving 10 bases unmatched. This CDR3 is built from 16 residues.